The following is a T cell receptor beta chain sequence with its context. The antigen is undetermined. The sample originates from a study of cytomegalovirus exposure and HLA in healthy donors. The CDR3 runs to 17 residues. CDR1 and CDR2 from the germline V gene are LGHNA and YNFKEQ. V dropped 0 bases and J dropped 2 bases, with 14 bases sitting between them. Study-level results: Relative to the approximately 700-donor mean, N-insertions were reportedly fewer in an Asian-associated ancestry cluster in a later analysis.

Primers included in the PCR were 60 Vbeta and 13 Jbeta primers. Assay: immunoSEQ multiplex PCR; the TCRdb copy retains only in-frame clones and omits some. Altogether 200,000 to 250,000 clones are present, around 77% being singletons, with the ten largest covering roughly 3%. The chain recombines TRBV4-2 with TRBJ1-5; D gene uncertain. Sequenced sample: PBMCs. The clonotype was recovered from a woman aged 30 to 39 in good health and CMV-seronegative. CDR3 sequence: CASSQDLTNYGNQPQHF. CDR3 sequence (DNA): TGTGCCAGCAGCCAAGATTTAACGAACTACGGCAATCAGCCCCAGCATTTT.